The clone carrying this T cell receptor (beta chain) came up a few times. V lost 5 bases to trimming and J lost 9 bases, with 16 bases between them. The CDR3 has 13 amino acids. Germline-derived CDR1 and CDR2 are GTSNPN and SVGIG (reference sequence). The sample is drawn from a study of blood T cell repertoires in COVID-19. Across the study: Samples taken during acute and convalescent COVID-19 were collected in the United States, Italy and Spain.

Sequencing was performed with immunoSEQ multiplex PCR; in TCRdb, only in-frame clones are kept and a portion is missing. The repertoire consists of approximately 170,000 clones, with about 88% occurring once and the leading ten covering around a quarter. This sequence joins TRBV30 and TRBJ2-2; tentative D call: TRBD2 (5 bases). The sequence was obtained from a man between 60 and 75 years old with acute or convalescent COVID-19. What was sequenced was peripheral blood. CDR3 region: CAWDGGLIRELFF. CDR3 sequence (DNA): TGTGCCTGGGACGGCGGGTTGATCCGGGAGCTGTTTTTT.